These 5 T cell receptor beta chains came from one sample sequenced in a study of blood T cell repertoires in COVID-19 (dated by TCRdb to 2020 to 2022). Receptor amplification or capture employed the immunoSEQ multiplex PCR assay. Imported from immuneACCESS, the table was reduced by TCRdb to in-frame sequences with V and J called. These copies leave out some clones; in studies compared against another copy, an unresolved V gene accounts for under half, and the cause of the remainder is not known. The sample records 60,000 to 90,000 clones, more than 60% of which are singletons. Jointly, the top ten make up 22% of the sample. Sample: peripheral blood. These receptor sequences come from a man aged 55 to 70 with acute or convalescent COVID-19.

The chain has TRBV5-6 and TRBJ1-3; 8 nucleotides agree with TRBD1. Germline V gene sequence: CDR1 SGHDT, CDR2 YYEEEE. CDR3 length equals 17 residues. V lost 3 bases to trimming and J lost 2 bases; unmatched junction nucleotides: 10. The CDR3 sequence is CASSSGEDRDAGNTIYF. The CDR3 DNA is TGTGCCAGCAGCTCCGGGGAGGACAGGGACGCTGGAAACACCATATATTTT. Together with reference TRBV5-6 and TRBJ1-3, the CDR3 gives the full variable domain: DAGVTQSPTHLIKTRGQQVTLRCSPKSGHDTVSWYQQALGQGPQFIFQYYEEEERQRGNFPDRFSGHQFPNYSSELNVNALLLGDSALYLCASSSGEDRDAGNTIYFGEGSWLTVV.

The rearrangement links TRBV19 to TRBJ1-2, with a possible D match to TRBD1 (5 bases). Germline CDR1 is LNHDA and CDR2 is SQIVND (reference sequence). V dropped 7 bases and J dropped 4 bases, with 19 bases sitting between them. The CDR3 length is 15 residues. The CDR3, as DNA: TGTGCCAGTACTATTGCCCAAGGGGAGGGCTATGGCTACACCTTC. It codes for CASTIAQGEGYGYTF.

This rearrangement joins TRBV27 to TRBJ1-6, with 7 bases fitting TRBD1. V lost 4 bases, J lost 10 bases, and 7 bases stayed unmatched. Germline V gene sequence: CDR1 MNHEY, CDR2 SMNVEV (reference sequence). This CDR3 region has 14 residues. Here the CDR3 reads CASSWQGENSPLHF. Written as DNA, the CDR3 is TGTGCCAGCAGTTGGCAGGGGGAGAACTCACCCCTCCACTTT.

This chain links TRBV5-1 with TRBJ2-2; tentatively, D is TRBD2 (5 bases). Germline V CDR1 and CDR2: SGHRS, YFSETQ. V dropped 4 bases and J dropped 1 base, with 11 bases sitting between them. The CDR3 contains 15 residues. DNA of the CDR3: TGCGCCAGCAGCATAGCGCCCTGGAACACCGGGGAGCTGTTTTTT. Protein sequence: CASSIAPWNTGELFF.

This clone was counted only a few times. The rearrangement links TRBV3-1 (or the pseudogene TRBV3-2) to TRBJ2-1; tentatively, D is TRBD2 (6 bases). This CDR3 spans 12 amino acids. Trimming shortened V by 0 bases and J by 14 bases, and 11 bases separated the two germline ends. Germline values: CDR1 LGHDT, CDR2 YNNKEL (reference sequence). The DNA of the CDR3 is TGTGCCAGCAGCCAAGACGTAGGCGGGAAGTTCTTC. This encodes CASSQDVGGKFF.